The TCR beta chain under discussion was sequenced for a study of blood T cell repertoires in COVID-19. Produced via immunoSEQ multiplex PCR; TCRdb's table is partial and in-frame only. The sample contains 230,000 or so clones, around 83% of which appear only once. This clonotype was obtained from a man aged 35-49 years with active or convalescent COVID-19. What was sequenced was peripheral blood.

The CDR3 DNA is TGTGCCAGCAGCCAACTCGGGACAGGGGTCCGGGCTTTCTTT. Translation: CASSQLGTGVRAFF. The chain has TRBV14 and TRBJ1-1; 10 bases are shared with TRBD1. This CDR3 contains 14 residues. The germline gives CDR1 SGHDN, CDR2 FVKESK. Trimming removed 2 bases from V and 11 bases from J; junction bases left unmatched: 8.